This TCR beta chain stems from a study of glioma-infiltrating T cells. Study at large: About one million peripheral T cells were targeted at about 4.5- to 11-fold coverage. Points from the study as a whole: Patients with low tissue-blood divergence carried a signature set of shared blood CDR3 motifs. Only very few CDR3 sequences appeared in both tissue and blood.

Amplification of TCR alpha and beta CDR3 regions from RNA used iRepertoire nested multiplex PCR. TCRdb used MiXCR to reprocess the multiplex PCR reads, holding one entry per CDR3 protein. The data contain roughly 350,000 distinct CDR3 sequences, about two fifths of them singletons. The CDR3 has 14 amino acids. V gave up 1 base and J gave up 6 bases, with 13 bases separating them. The germline gives CDR1 ENHRY, CDR2 SYGVKD. This clonotype was picked up one time. The antigen remains unidentified. The rearrangement links TRBV10-3 to TRBJ2-7, with a possible D match to TRBD2 (7 bases). The origin of this receptor is a human donor with low-grade glioma or glioblastoma, undergoing nonglioma brain surgery, or in good health (not recorded which). Material: glioma tissue, nonneoplastic brain tissue, or PBMCs (not recorded which). The CDR3: CAISELQGGGEQYF. CDR3 DNA: TGTGCCATCAGTGAGTTACAGGGAGGGGGCGAGCAGTACTTC.